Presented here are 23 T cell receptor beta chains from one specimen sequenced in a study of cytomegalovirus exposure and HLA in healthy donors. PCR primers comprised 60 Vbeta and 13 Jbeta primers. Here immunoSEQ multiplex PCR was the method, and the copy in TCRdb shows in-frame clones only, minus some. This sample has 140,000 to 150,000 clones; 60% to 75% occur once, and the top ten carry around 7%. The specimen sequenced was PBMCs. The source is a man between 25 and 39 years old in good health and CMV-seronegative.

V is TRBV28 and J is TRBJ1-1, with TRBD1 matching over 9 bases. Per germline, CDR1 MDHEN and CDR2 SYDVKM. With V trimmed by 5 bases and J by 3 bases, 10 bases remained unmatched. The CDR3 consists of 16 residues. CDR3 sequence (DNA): TGTGCCAGCAGTCTACGGACAGGGGCGGGGGACACTGAAGCTTTCTTT. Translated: CASSLRTGAGDTEAFF.

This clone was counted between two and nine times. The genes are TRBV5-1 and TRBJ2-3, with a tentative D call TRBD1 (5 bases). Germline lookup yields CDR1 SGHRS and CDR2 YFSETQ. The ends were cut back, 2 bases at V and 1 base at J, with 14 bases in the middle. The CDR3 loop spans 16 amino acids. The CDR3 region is CASSFLDSPGTDTQYF. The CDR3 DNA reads TGCGCCAGCAGCTTTCTTGACAGCCCCGGCACAGATACGCAGTATTTT. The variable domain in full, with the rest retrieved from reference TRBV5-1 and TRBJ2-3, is KAGVTQTPRYLIKTRGQQVTLSCSPISGHRSVSWYQQTPGQGLQFLFEYFSETQRNKGNFPGRFSGRQFSNSRSEMNVSTLELGDSALYLCASSFLDSPGTDTQYFGPGTRLTVL.

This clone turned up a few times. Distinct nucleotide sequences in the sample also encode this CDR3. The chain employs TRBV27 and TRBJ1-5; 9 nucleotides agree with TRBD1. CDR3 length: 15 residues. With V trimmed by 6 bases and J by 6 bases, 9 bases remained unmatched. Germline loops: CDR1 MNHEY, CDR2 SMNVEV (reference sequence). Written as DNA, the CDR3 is TGTGCCAGCAGATCGGGACAGGGCCGTAGTCAGCCCCAGCATTTT. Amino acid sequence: CASRSGQGRSQPQHF.

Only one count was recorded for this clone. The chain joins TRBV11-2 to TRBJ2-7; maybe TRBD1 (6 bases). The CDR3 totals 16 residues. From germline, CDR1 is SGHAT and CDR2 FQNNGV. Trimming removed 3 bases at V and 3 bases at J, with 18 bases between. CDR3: CASSFLSSSGHYEQYF. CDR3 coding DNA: TGTGCCAGCAGCTTCTTATCGTCCTCGGGACACTACGAGCAGTACTTC. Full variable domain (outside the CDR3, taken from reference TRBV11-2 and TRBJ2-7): EAGVAQSPRYKIIEKRQSVAFWCNPISGHATLYWYQQILGQGPKLLIQFQNNGVVDDSQLPKDRFSAERLKGVDSTLKIQPAKLEDSAVYLCASSFLSSSGHYEQYFGPGTRLTVT.

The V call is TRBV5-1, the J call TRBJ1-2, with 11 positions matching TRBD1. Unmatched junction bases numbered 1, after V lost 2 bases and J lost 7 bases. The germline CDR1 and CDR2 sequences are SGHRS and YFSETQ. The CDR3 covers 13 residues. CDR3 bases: TGCGCCAGCAGCTTAGGGACAGGGGGTGGCTACACCTTC. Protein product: CASSLGTGGGYTF.

The CDR3 here is CAWSVGAGDTEAFF. The CDR3 DNA sequence: TGTGCCTGGAGTGTAGGAGCGGGGGACACTGAAGCTTTCTTT. The gene calls are TRBV30 and TRBJ1-1, with D perhaps matching TRBD1 (5 bases). CDR3 size: 14 residues. CDR1 is GTSNPN and CDR2 is SVGIG in the germline V gene (reference sequence). Trimming took off 0 bases at V and 3 bases at J, with 11 bases between the two ends. Filled out from reference TRBV30 and TRBJ1-1, the complete variable domain reads SQTIHQWPATLVQPVGSPLSLECTVEGTSNPNLYWYRQAAGRGLQLLFYSVGIGQISSEVPQNLSASRPQDRQFILSSKKLLLSDSGFYLCAWSVGAGDTEAFFGQGTRLTVV.

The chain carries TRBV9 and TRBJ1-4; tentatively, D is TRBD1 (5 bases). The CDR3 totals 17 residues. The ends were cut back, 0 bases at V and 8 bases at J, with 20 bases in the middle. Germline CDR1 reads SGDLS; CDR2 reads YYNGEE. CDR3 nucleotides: TGTGCCAGCAGCGTAGGTTCAGGGCCTTCGGAGGGGGAAAAACTGTTTTTT. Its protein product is CASSVGSGPSEGEKLFF.

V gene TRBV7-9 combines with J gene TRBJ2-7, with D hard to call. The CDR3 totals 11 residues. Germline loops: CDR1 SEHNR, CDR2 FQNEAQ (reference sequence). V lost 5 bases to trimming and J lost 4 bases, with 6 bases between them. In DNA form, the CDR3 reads TGTGCCAGCAGCCCCAGATACGAGCAGTACTTC. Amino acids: CASSPRYEQYF.

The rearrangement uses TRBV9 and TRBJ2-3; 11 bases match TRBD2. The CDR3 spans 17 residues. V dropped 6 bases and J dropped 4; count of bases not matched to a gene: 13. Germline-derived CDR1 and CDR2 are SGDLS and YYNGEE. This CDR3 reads CASKKNSGRETADTQYF. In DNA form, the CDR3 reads TGTGCCAGCAAAAAAAATAGCGGGAGGGAAACGGCAGATACGCAGTATTTT.

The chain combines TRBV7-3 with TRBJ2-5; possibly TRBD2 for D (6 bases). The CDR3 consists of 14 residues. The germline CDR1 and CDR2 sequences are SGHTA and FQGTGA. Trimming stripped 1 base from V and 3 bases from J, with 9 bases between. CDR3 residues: CASSLNGGEETQYF. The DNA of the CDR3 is TGTGCCAGCAGCTTAAATGGAGGGGAAGAGACCCAGTACTTC. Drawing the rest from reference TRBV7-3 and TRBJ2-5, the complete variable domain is GAGVSQTPSNKVTEKGKYVELRCDPISGHTALYWYRQSLGQGPEFLIYFQGTGAADDSGLPNDRFFAVRPEGSVSTLKIQRTERGDSAVYLCASSLNGGEETQYFGPGTRLLVL.

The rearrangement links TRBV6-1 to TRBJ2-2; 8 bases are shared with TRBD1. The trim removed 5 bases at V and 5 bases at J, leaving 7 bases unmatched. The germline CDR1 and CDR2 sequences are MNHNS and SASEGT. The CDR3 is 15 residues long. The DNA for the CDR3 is TGTGCCAGCAGTCCGAGGACAGGGTTGACCGGGGAGCTGTTTTTT. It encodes CASSPRTGLTGELFF.

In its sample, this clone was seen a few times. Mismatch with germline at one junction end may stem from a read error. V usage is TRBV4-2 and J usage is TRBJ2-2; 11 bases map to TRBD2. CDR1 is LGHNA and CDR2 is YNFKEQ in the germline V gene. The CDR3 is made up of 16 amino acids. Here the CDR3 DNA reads TGTGCCAGCACCCAAGCGACTAGCGGGGACACCGGGGAGCTGTTTTTT. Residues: CASTQATSGDTGELFF.

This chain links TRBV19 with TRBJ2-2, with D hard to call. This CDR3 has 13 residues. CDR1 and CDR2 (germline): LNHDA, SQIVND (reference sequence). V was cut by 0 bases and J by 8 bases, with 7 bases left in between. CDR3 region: CASSIDFLGELFF. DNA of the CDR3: TGTGCCAGTAGTATAGATTTTCTAGGGGAGCTGTTTTTT.

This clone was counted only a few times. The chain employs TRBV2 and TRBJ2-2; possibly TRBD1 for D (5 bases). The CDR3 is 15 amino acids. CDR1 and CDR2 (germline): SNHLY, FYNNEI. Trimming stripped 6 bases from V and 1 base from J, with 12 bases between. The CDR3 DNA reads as TGTGCCAGCAGCCTTAGGGGCGGGAACACCGGGGAGCTGTTTTTT. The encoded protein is CASSLRGGNTGELFF.

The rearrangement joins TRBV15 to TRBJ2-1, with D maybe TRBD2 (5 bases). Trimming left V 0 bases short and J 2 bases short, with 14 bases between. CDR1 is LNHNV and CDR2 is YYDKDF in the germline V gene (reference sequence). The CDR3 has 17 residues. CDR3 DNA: TGTGCCACCAGCAGAGATTGGGGAGAAGGAACCTACAATGAGCAGTTCTTC. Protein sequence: CATSRDWGEGTYNEQFF.

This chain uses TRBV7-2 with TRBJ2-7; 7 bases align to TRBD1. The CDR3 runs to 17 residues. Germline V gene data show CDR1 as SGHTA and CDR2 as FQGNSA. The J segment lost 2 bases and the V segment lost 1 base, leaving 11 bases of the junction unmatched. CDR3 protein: CASSLVVVGRGTYEQYF. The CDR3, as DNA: TGTGCCAGCAGCTTAGTAGTAGTCGGCAGGGGGACCTACGAGCAGTACTTC.

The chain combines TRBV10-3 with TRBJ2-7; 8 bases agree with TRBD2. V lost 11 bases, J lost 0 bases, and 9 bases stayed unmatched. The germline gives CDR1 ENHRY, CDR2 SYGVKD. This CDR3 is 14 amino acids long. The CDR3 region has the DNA TGTGCCTCCATGGCGGGGGGCCACTCCTACGAGCAGTACTTC. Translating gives CASMAGGHSYEQYF.

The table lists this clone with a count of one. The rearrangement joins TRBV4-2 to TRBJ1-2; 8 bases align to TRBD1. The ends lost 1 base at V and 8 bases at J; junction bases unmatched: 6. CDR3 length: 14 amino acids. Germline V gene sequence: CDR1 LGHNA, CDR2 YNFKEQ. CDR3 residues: CASSQVSGGPGYTF. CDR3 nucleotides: TGTGCCAGCAGCCAAGTTTCAGGGGGCCCGGGCTACACCTTC.

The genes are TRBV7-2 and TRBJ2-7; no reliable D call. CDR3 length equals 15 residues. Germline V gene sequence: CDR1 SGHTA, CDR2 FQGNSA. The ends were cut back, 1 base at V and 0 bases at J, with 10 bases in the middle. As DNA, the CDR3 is TGTGCCAGCAGCTTAGGATCAGCGAGCTCCTACGAGCAGTACTTC. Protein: CASSLGSASSYEQYF.

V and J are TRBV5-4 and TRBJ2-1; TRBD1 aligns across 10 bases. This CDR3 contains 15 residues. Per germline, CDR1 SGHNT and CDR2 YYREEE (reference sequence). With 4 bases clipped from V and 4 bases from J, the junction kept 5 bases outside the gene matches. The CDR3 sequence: CASSVGQGVYNEQFF. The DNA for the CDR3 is TGTGCCAGCAGCGTCGGACAGGGGGTTTACAATGAGCAGTTCTTC.

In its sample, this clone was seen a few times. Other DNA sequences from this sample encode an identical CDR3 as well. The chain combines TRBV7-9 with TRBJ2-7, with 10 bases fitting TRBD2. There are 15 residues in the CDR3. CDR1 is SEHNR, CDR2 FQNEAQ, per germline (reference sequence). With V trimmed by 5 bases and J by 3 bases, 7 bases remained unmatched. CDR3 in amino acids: CASSRTSGGFYEQYF. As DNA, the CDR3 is TGTGCCAGCAGCCGGACTAGCGGAGGGTTCTACGAGCAGTACTTC.

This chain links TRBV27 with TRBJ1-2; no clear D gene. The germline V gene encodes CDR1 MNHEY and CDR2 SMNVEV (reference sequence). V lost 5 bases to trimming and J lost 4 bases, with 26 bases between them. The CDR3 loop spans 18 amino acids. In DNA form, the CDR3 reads TGTGCCAGCAGTCTTTTTCCCGGGTTCTCTCCCCCCGGCTATGGCTACACCTTC. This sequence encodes CASSLFPGFSPPGYGYTF.

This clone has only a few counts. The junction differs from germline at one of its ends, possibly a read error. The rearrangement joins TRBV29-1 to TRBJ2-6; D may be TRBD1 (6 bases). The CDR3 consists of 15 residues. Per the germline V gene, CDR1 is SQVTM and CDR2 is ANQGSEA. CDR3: CSVEETGTGANGLTF. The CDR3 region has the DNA TGCAGCGTTGAAGAAACAGGGACCGGGGCCAACGGCCTGACTTTC.